The 25 T cell receptor beta chains listed next were all sequenced from one sample in a study of CD8+ T cells in alopecia areata. Following RNA extraction, reverse transcription yielded cDNA that acted as the sequencing template. The table came from immunoSEQ multiplex PCR; TCRdb's copy has only in-frame clones and leaves some out. Found here are 95,000 to 150,000 clones, about 50% of them singletons; the top ten hold under 12%. Sequencing was performed on NKG2D-low CD8+ T cells sorted from blood. The source is a human donor with alopecia areata.

The chain joins TRBV29-1 to TRBJ2-1, with 12 bases matching TRBD2. Trimming removed 3 bases from V and 0 bases from J; junction bases left unmatched: 3. The CDR3 is made up of 16 amino acids. Per germline, CDR1 SQVTM and CDR2 ANQGSEA. CDR3 protein: CSVELAGGYSYNEQFF. As DNA, the CDR3 is TGCAGCGTTGAGCTAGCGGGGGGGTACTCCTACAATGAGCAGTTCTTC.

A single count supports this clone. The J gene is TRBJ2-7, the V gene TRBV27, with unresolved D. CDR3 size: 13 residues. V was pared by 5 bases and J by 0 bases, with 8 bases between. The germline V gene has CDR1 MNHEY and CDR2 SMNVEV (reference sequence). In nucleotides, the CDR3 is TGTGCCAGCAGTCCCTCGACCTCCTACGAGCAGTACTTC. Translating it yields CASSPSTSYEQYF.

The rearrangement uses TRBV27 and TRBJ1-6; D is undetermined. The CDR3 sequence is 15 residues long. The germline CDR1 and CDR2 sequences are MNHEY and SMNVEV (reference sequence). Trimming left V 0 bases short and J 6 bases short, with 9 bases between. CDR3 DNA sequence: TGTGCCAGCAGTTTATCGGTAGGGTTTAATTCACCCCTCCACTTT. This encodes CASSLSVGFNSPLHF.

This clone has ten or more counts. This rearrangement joins TRBV6-4 to TRBJ2-3; 9 positions agree with TRBD2. The CDR3 has 16 residues. Germline CDR1 reads MRHNA; CDR2 reads SNTAGT. V was clipped by 2 bases and J by 2 bases; unmatched bases: 5. Here the CDR3 DNA reads TGTGCCAGCAGTGACCAAGCGGGGGGTCCCACAGATACGCAGTATTTT. Its translation: CASSDQAGGPTDTQYF.

Concerning this clone: The sample holds other DNA sequences that translate to the same CDR3. This chain connects TRBV9 to TRBJ2-7, with D perhaps TRBD2 (5 bases). CDR1 is SGDLS and CDR2 is YYNGEE in the germline V gene. V lost 0 bases, J lost 1 base, and 8 bases lay in between. CDR3 length equals 14 residues. The CDR3 is CASSVGSGSYEQYF. The CDR3 DNA reads TGTGCCAGCAGCGTAGGATCGGGGTCCTACGAGCAGTACTTC.

This clone was seen a few times. This chain joins TRBV29-1 and TRBJ2-3; 11 bases agree with TRBD2. CDR1 is SQVTM, CDR2 ANQGSEA, per germline. There are 15 residues in the CDR3. The trim removed 2 bases at V and 6 bases at J, leaving 7 bases unmatched. CDR3 DNA: TGCAGCGTTGAAATAGCGGGAGGGCCGACCGATACGCAGTATTTT. It is translated as CSVEIAGGPTDTQYF.

The chain joins TRBV29-1 to TRBJ2-5; D gene unclear. The germline V gene has CDR1 SQVTM and CDR2 ANQGSEA. The CDR3 runs to 12 residues. CDR3 amino acids: CGVYGVQETQYF. The DNA of the CDR3 is TGCGGAGTTTATGGCGTCCAAGAGACCCAGTACTTC.

The genes are TRBV28 and TRBJ2-1; D perhaps matches TRBD1 (6 bases). The CDR3 totals 14 residues. CDR1 and CDR2 from the germline V gene are MDHEN and SYDVKM. V was clipped by 5 bases and J by 6 bases, with 14 bases between them. As DNA, the CDR3 is TGTGCCAGCAGTACCAGGGGCCCCCTCAATGAGCAGTTCTTC. Residues: CASSTRGPLNEQFF.

This clone has a handful of counts. This is likely a read error, given that the CDR3 carries no conserved phenylalanine or tryptophan at its end. The DNA is omitted, as the CDR3 cannot be located on it reliably, and the CDR3 follows TCRdb's listing. V is TRBV29-1 and J is TRBJ1-1; TRBD1 is the table's D call and was not checked against the DNA. The CDR3 contains 11 residues when both ends are counted. Germline assignment: CDR1 SQVTM and CDR2 ANQGSEA. The CDR3 loop is CSVEVYTALLI.

The CDR3 spells CASSPTVGGTDTQYF. Here the CDR3 DNA reads TGTGCCAGCAGTCCTACCGTAGGTGGCACAGATACGCAGTATTTT. This rearrangement joins TRBV6-1 to TRBJ2-3; no clear D. CDR3 length: 15 residues. V was pared by 5 bases and J by 1 base, with 13 bases between. The germline CDR1 and CDR2 sequences are MNHNS and SASEGT.

This chain links TRBV23-1 with TRBJ2-5; D ambiguous. TRBV23-1 is an ORF; its function is uncertain. V dropped 7 bases and J dropped 5 bases, with 11 bases sitting between them. The CDR3 covers 12 residues. The CDR3 DNA sequence: TGCGCCAGCAATCCCCCGATGGAGACCCAGTACTTC. Its protein is CASNPPMETQYF.

This clone appeared once. V and J are TRBV29-1 and TRBJ2-4; D perhaps matches TRBD1 (5 bases). CDR3 length: 15 amino acids. Trimming stripped 8 bases from V and 9 bases from J, with 26 bases between. Per germline, CDR1 SQVTM and CDR2 ANQGSEA. The CDR3 loop is CSPPRQGCFRVIQYF. The CDR3 coding sequence is TGCAGCCCGCCTCGTCAGGGTTGTTTTCGGGTCATTCAGTACTTC. Using reference TRBV29-1 and TRBJ2-4 for the parts outside the CDR3, the full variable domain is SAVISQKPSRDICQRGTSLTIQCQVDSQVTMMFWYRQQPGQSLTLIATANQGSEATYESGFVIDKFPISRPNLTFSTLTVSNMSPEDSSIYLCSPPRQGCFRVIQYFGAGTRLSVL.

The chain recombines TRBV30 with TRBJ1-1; D might be TRBD1 (6 bases). Germline loops: CDR1 GTSNPN, CDR2 SVGIG (reference sequence). The V gene lost 2 bases and the J gene lost 3 bases, with 10 bases spanning the gap. The CDR3 extends over 13 amino acids. The CDR3 DNA reads TGTGCCTGGAGTACTACAGGGCACACTGAAGCTTTCTTT. Protein product: CAWSTTGHTEAFF.

Here the CDR3 DNA reads TGTGCCAGCAGCTACGTAGGGCAGCCTGGGACCATTCAGTACTTC. Its protein product is CASSYVGQPGTIQYF. V usage is TRBV7-9 and J usage is TRBJ2-4; either TRBD1 or TRBD2 may supply D (5 bases each). Germline V gene sequence: CDR1 SEHNR, CDR2 FQNEAQ (reference sequence). Trimming left V 4 bases short and J 9 bases short, with 19 bases between. The CDR3 extends over 15 amino acids.

In DNA, the CDR3 is TGCGCCAGCAGCTTGGACAGGGAGTCCTACGAGCAGTACTTC. It encodes CASSLDRESYEQYF. The V gene is TRBV5-1, the J gene TRBJ2-7; TRBD1 might be the D (6 bases). The CDR3 sequence is 14 residues long. CDR1 is SGHRS and CDR2 is YFSETQ in the germline V gene. V dropped 0 bases and J dropped 1 base, with 8 bases sitting between them.

This clone was seen a handful of times. V is TRBV29-1 and J is TRBJ1-1, with D unresolved. Trimming took off 6 bases at V and 7 bases at J, with 15 bases between the two ends. This CDR3 spans 12 amino acids. CDR1 and CDR2 (germline): SQVTM, ANQGSEA. The CDR3 sequence is CSVTPDSSEAFF. In nucleotides, the CDR3 is TGCAGCGTAACACCGGACTCAAGTGAAGCTTTCTTT. Based on the CDR3 plus reference TRBV29-1 and TRBJ1-1, the full variable domain is SAVISQKPSRDICQRGTSLTIQCQVDSQVTMMFWYRQQPGQSLTLIATANQGSEATYESGFVIDKFPISRPNLTFSTLTVSNMSPEDSSIYLCSVTPDSSEAFFGQGTRLTVV.

The chain links TRBV30 to TRBJ1-5; no reliable D call. The germline CDR1 and CDR2 sequences are GTSNPN and SVGIG (reference sequence). The CDR3 length is 14 residues. The V end lost 1 base, the J end lost 4 bases, and 11 bases lay between the germline ends. The CDR3 nucleotides are TGTGCCTGGAGTGATGGAGGCCCGAATCAGCCCCAGCATTTT. Its protein is CAWSDGGPNQPQHF.

This chain joins TRBV7-9 and TRBJ1-2, with 10 bases fitting TRBD1. Looked up from germline, CDR1 is SEHNR and CDR2 is FQNEAQ (reference sequence). This CDR3 comprises 16 residues. The V gene end was trimmed by 5 bases and the J gene end by 0 bases; junction bases not matched to a gene: 6. CDR3 in DNA: TGTGCCAGCAGCCCACGGACAGGGGGATCTAACTATGGCTACACCTTC. Translated, it gives CASSPRTGGSNYGYTF. The full variable domain, rest sourced from reference TRBV7-9 and TRBJ1-2, is DTGVSQNPRHKITKRGQNVTFRCDPISEHNRLYWYRQTLGQGPEFLTYFQNEAQLEKSRLLSDRFSAERPKGSFSTLEIQRTEQGDSAMYLCASSPRTGGSNYGYTFGSGTRLTVV.

There are a few counts of this clone. The gene calls are TRBV13 and TRBJ2-5, with 7 nucleotides matching TRBD1. CDR1 is PRHDT, CDR2 FYEKMQ, per germline (reference sequence). V dropped 1 base and J dropped 5; count of bases not matched to a gene: 1. This CDR3 is built from 13 residues. The CDR3: CASSLEGAETQYF. The CDR3, as DNA: TGTGCCAGCAGCTTAGAGGGGGCTGAGACCCAGTACTTC.

The chain links TRBV29-1 to TRBJ2-1, with TRBD2 matching 13 bases. This CDR3 has 15 amino acids. With 7 bases clipped from V and 8 bases from J, the junction kept 11 bases outside the gene matches. Germline V CDR1 and CDR2: SQVTM, ANQGSEA. The chain's CDR3 is CSGETGTSGIHEQFF. Written as DNA, the CDR3 is TGCAGCGGGGAAACCGGGACTAGCGGGATCCATGAGCAGTTCTTC.

This clone was found a few times. This chain uses TRBV29-1 with TRBJ2-7; a possible D gene is TRBD1 (5 bases). This CDR3 comprises 12 residues. Trimming removed 6 bases at V and 6 bases at J, with 15 bases between. Germline V CDR1 and CDR2: SQVTM, ANQGSEA. CDR3 DNA sequence: TGCAGCGTCACAGGTCGGATGGGCGAGCAGTACTTC. The encoded protein is CSVTGRMGEQYF.

The chain joins TRBV28 to TRBJ2-1, with TRBD1 identical over 7 bases. CDR1 MDHEN and CDR2 SYDVKM come from the germline V gene. The V gene end was trimmed by 6 bases and the J gene end by 6 bases; junction bases not matched to a gene: 11. The CDR3 runs to 15 residues. As DNA, the CDR3 is TGTGCCAGCAGGGGTGACAGGGACGGAAGCAATGAGCAGTTCTTC. Its protein product is CASRGDRDGSNEQFF.

The rearrangement joins TRBV28 to TRBJ2-2, with TRBD1 identical over 10 bases. Looked up from germline, CDR1 is MDHEN and CDR2 is SYDVKM. The CDR3 is made up of 17 amino acids. J gave up 5 bases and V 8 bases, and 14 bases lay outside the gene matches. The CDR3 spells CASGGTGALPGTGELFF. CDR3 coding DNA: TGTGCCAGCGGAGGGACAGGGGCACTACCTGGGACCGGGGAGCTGTTTTTT.

The J gene is TRBJ2-3, the V gene TRBV27, with D unclear. In germline, CDR1 is MNHEY, CDR2 SMNVEV (reference sequence). V was pared by 6 bases and J by 0 bases, with 16 bases between. The CDR3 is 16 amino acids. For the CDR3, the DNA is TGTGCCAGCAGAAATTATGTGGGGTCTAGCACAGATACGCAGTATTTT. Translation gives CASRNYVGSSTDTQYF.

This clone was found a few times. The chain combines TRBV14 with TRBJ2-1, with D perhaps assigned TRBD1 or TRBD2 (5 bases each). Germline CDR1 SGHDN, CDR2 FVKESK. Trimming took 0 bases from V and 10 from J, leaving 7 bases between them. The CDR3 sequence is 12 residues long. The CDR3 nucleotides are TGTGCCAGCAGCCAAGAAGGGACCGAGCAGTTCTTC. Its protein product is CASSQEGTEQFF.